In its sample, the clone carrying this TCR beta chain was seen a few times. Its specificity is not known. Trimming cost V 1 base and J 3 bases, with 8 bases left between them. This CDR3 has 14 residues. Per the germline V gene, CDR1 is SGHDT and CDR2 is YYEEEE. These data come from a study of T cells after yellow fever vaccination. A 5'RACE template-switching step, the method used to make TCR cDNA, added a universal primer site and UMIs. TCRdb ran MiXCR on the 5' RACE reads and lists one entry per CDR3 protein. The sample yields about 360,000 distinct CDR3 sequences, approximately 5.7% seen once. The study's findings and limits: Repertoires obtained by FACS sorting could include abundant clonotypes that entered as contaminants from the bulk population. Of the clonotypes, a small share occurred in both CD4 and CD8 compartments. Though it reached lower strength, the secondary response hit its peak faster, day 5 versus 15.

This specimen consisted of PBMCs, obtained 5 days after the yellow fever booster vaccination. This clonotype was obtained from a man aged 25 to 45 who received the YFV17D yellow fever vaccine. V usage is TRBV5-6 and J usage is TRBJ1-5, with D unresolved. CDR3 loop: CASSLRPSNQPQHF. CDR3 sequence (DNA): TGTGCCAGCAGCTTGCGGCCTTCCAATCAGCCCCAGCATTTT.